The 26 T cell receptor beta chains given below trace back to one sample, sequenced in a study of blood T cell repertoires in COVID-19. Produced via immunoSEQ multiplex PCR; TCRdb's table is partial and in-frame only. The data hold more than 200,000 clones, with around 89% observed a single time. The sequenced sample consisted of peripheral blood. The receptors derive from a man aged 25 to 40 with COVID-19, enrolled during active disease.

CDR3 in amino acids: CSVASSGGRNYGYTF. The CDR3 nucleotides read TGCAGCGTTGCCTCTTCAGGGGGACGTAACTATGGCTACACCTTC. The genes are TRBV29-1 and TRBJ1-2; TRBD1 agrees at 7 bases. The junction had 9 bases not matched to a gene; V was cut back by 4 bases and J by 1 base. Germline CDR1 SQVTM, CDR2 ANQGSEA. The CDR3 sequence is 15 residues long. The full variable domain, with the rest looked up from reference TRBV29-1 and TRBJ1-2, is SAVISQKPSRDICQRGTSLTIQCQVDSQVTMMFWYRQQPGQSLTLIATANQGSEATYESGFVIDKFPISRPNLTFSTLTVSNMSPEDSSIYLCSVASSGGRNYGYTFGSGTRLTVV.

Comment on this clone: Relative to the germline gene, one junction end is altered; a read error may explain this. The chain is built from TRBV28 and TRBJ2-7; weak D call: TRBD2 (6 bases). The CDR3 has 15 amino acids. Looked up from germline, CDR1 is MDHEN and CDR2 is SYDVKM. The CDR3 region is CASSLPTGVSSEQYF. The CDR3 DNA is TGTGCCAGCAGTTTACCCACGGGAGTATCCTCCGAGCAGTACTTC.

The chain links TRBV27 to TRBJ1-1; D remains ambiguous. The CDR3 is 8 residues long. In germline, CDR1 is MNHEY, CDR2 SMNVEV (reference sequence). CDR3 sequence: CDCTEAFF. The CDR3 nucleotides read TGTGACTGCACTGAAGCTTTCTTT.

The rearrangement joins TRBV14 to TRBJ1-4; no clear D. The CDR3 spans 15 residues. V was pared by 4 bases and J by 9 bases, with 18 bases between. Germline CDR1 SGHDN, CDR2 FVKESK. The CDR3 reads CASSPAAATDKKLFF. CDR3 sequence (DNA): TGTGCCAGCAGCCCCGCGGCAGCGACCGATAAAAAACTGTTTTTT.

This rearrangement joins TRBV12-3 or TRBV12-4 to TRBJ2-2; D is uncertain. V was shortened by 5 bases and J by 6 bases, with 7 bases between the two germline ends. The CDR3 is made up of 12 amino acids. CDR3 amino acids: CASSMSAGELFF. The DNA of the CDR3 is TGTGCCAGCAGTATGAGTGCCGGGGAGCTGTTTTTT.

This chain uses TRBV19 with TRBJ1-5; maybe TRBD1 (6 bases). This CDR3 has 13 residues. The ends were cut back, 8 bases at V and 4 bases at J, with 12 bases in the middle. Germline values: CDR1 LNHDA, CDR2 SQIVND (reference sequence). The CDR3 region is CASSRGFNQPQHF. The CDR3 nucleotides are TGTGCCAGTTCGAGGGGGTTTAATCAGCCCCAGCATTTT.

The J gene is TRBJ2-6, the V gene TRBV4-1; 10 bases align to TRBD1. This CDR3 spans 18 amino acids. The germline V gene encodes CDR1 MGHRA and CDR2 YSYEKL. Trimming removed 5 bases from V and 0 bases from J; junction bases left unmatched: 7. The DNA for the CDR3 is TGCGCCAGCAGCTACTTCCGGGACAGGGGCTCTGGGGCCAACGTCCTGACTTTC. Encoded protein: CASSYFRDRGSGANVLTF.

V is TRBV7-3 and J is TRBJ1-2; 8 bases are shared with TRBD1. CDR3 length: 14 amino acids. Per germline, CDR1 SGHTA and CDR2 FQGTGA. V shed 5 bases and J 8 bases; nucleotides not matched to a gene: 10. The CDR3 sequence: CASSLQGAGAGYTF. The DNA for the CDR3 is TGTGCCAGCAGCCTCCAGGGGGCAGGAGCAGGCTACACCTTC.

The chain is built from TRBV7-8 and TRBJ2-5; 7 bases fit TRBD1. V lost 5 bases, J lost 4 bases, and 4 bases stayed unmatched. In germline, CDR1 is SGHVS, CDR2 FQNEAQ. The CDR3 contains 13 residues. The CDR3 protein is CASSQDRVETQYF. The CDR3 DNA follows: TGTGCCAGCAGCCAAGACAGGGTAGAGACCCAGTACTTC.

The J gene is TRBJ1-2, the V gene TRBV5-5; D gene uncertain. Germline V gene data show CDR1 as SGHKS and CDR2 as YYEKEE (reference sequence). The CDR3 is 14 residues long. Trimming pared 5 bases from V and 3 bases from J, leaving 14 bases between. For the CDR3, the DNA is TGTGCCAGCAGTCGGACTCCCGGGGACTATGGCTACACCTTC. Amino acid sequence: CASSRTPGDYGYTF.

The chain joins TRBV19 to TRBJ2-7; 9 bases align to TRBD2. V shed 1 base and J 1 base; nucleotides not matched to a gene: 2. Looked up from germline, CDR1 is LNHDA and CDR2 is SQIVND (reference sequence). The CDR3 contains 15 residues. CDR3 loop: CASSIAAGGSYEQYF. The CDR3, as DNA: TGTGCCAGTAGTATAGCGGCGGGGGGGTCCTACGAGCAGTACTTC. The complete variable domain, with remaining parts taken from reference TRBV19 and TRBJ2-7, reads DGGITQSPKYLFRKEGQNVTLSCEQNLNHDAMYWYRQDPGQGLRLIYYSQIVNDFQKGDIAEGYSVSREKKESFPLTVTSAQKNPTAFYLCASSIAAGGSYEQYFGPGTRLTVT.

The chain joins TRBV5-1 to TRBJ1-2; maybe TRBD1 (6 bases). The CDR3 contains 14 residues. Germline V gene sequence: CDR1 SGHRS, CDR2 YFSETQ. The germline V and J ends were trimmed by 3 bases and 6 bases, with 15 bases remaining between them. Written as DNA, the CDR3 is TGCGCCAGCAGCTCCTGGACAGTAAACGATGGCTACACCTTC. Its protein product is CASSSWTVNDGYTF.

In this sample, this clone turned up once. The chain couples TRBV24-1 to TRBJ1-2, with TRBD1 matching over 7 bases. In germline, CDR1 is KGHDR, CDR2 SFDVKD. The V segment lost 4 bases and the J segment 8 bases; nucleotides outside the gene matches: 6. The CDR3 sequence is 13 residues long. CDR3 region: CATSDDRELGYTF. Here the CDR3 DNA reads TGTGCCACCAGTGACGACAGGGAACTCGGCTACACCTTC.

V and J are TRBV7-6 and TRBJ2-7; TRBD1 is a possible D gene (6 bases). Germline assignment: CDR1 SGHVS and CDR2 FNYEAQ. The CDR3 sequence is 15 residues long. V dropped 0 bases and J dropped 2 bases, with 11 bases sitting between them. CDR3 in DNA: TGTGCCAGCAGCTTAGCGACAGGCTATACCTACGAGCAGTACTTC. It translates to CASSLATGYTYEQYF.

The DNA for the CDR3 is TGTGCCAGCAGCTCGACCGGGACTAGCGGGAGAAATGAGCAGTTCTTC. Its protein product is CASSSTGTSGRNEQFF. The chain joins TRBV7-3 to TRBJ2-1, with 14 nucleotides matching TRBD2. V shed 4 bases, J shed 7 bases, and the junction held 6 bases outside the gene matches. CDR1 is SGHTA and CDR2 is FQGTGA in the germline V gene. The CDR3 runs to 16 residues.

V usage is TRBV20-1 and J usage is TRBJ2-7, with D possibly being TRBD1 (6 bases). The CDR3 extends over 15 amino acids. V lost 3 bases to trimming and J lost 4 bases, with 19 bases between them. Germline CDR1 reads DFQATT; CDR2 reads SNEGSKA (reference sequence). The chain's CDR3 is CSASGRVRGTYEQYF. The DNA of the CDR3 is TGCAGTGCTAGTGGCCGCGTCAGGGGAACATACGAGCAGTACTTC.

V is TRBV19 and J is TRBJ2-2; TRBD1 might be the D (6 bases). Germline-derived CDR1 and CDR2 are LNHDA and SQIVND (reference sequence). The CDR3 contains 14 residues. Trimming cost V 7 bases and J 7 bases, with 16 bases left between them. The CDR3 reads CASTSGAPVGELFF. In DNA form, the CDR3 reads TGTGCCAGTACCTCAGGGGCCCCCGTCGGGGAGCTGTTTTTT.

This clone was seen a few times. CDR3 amino acids: CASSYLDIPGYTF. CDR3 nucleotide sequence: TGTGCCAGCAGTTACTTAGACATCCCTGGCTACACCTTC. The J gene is TRBJ1-2, the V gene TRBV6-5; D is unclear. Germline V CDR1 and CDR2: MNHEY, SVGAGI. This CDR3 comprises 13 residues. Between the trimmed V and J ends, which lost 1 base and 7 bases, there was a span of 10 bases.

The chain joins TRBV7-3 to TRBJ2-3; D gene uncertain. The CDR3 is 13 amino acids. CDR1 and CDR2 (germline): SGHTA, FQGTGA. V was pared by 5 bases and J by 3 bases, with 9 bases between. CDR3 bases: TGTGCCAGCAGCCGGAGTAGGACAGATACGCAGTATTTT. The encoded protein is CASSRSRTDTQYF. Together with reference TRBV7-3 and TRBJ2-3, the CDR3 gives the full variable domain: GAGVSQTPSNKVTEKGKYVELRCDPISGHTALYWYRQSLGQGPEFLIYFQGTGAADDSGLPNDRFFAVRPEGSVSTLKIQRTERGDSAVYLCASSRSRTDTQYFGPGTRLTVL.

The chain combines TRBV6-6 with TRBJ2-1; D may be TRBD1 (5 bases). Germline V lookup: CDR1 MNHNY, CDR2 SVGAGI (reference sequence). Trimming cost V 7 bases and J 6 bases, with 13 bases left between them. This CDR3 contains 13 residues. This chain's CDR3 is CASTYRTPNEQFF. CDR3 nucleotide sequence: TGTGCCAGCACCTACAGGACACCCAATGAGCAGTTCTTC.

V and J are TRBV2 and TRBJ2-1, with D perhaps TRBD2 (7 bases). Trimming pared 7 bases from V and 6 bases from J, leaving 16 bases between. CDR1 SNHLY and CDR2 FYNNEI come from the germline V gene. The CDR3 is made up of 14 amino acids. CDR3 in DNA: TGTGCCAGCAATTCCATTAGGGGGGGCAATGAGCAGTTCTTC. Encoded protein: CASNSIRGGNEQFF.

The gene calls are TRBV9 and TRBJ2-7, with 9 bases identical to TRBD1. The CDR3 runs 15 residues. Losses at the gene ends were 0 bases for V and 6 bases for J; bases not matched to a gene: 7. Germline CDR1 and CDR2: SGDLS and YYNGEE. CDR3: CASSVVGTGFGEQYF. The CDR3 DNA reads TGTGCCAGCAGCGTAGTCGGGACAGGGTTTGGCGAGCAGTACTTC.

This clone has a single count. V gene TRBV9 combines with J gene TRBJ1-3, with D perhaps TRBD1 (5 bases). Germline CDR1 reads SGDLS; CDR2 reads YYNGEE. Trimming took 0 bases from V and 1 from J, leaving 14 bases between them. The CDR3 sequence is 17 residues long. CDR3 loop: CASSVETGTRSGNTIYF. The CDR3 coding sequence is TGTGCCAGCAGCGTAGAAACAGGCACCCGATCTGGAAACACCATATATTTT.

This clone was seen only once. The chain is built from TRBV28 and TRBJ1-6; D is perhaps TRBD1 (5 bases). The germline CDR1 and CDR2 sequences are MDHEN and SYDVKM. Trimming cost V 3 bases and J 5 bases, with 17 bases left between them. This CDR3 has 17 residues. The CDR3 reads CASSFWDSRSDNSPLHF. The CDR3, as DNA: TGTGCCAGCAGTTTTTGGGACTCCCGATCGGATAATTCACCCCTCCACTTT.

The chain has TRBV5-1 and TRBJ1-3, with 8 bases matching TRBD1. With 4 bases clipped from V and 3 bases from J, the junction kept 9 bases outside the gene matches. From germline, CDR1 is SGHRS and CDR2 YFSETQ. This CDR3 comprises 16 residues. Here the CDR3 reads CASSPRTGSNGNTIYF. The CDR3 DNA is TGCGCCAGCAGCCCGAGGACAGGGTCAAATGGAAACACCATATATTTT. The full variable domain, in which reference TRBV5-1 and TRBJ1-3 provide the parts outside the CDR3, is KAGVTQTPRYLIKTRGQQVTLSCSPISGHRSVSWYQQTPGQGLQFLFEYFSETQRNKGNFPGRFSGRQFSNSRSEMNVSTLELGDSALYLCASSPRTGSNGNTIYFGEGSWLTVV.

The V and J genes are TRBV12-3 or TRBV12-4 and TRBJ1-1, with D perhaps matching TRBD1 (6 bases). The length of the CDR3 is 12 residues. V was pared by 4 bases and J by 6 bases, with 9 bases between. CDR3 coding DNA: TGTGCCAGCAGTTACAGGGCGGCTGAAGCTTTCTTT. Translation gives CASSYRAAEAFF.